This TCR beta chain was captured by sequencing in a study of blood T cell repertoires in COVID-19. In the study's own analysis: Reference gene primers were amplified, and this amplification served to estimate nucleated cell counts. Only in-frame clones appear in the TCRdb table, and some are missing; sequencing was by immunoSEQ multiplex PCR. For V, J and clone size, that table is used; D and trimming come from the DNA. This sample carries 370,000 or so clones, about 90% of them seen once, and the ten largest clones take around 1.3%. The germline CDR1 and CDR2 sequences are MNHEY and SVGAGI. The CDR3 consists of 14 residues. V lost 2 bases, J lost 4 bases, and 11 bases lay in between.

This chain connects TRBV6-5 to TRBJ1-2, with unresolved D. Sequencing was performed on PBMCs or T cells enriched from blood (not recorded which). The clonotype was recovered from a man aged 25 to 45 who had recovered from COVID-19. DNA for the CDR3: TGTGCCAGCAGTTACGCCGTCAGTACCTATGGCTACACCTTC. Translation: CASSYAVSTYGYTF.